This T cell receptor beta chain stems from a study of blood T cells in healthy people across ages. The individuals who served as donors were healthy Caucasians living in Russia, aged roughly 6 to 100. The CDR3 consists of 13 residues. J lost 7 bases, V lost 8 bases, and 7 bases had no gene match. Germline CDR1 is MNHNS and CDR2 is SASEGT. A sample-barcoded 5' primer and a J-beta primer mix were used in a second PCR of roughly 7 to 11 cycles. MiXCR, applied by TCRdb to the 5' RACE reads, yields one record per CDR3 protein. The top ten clones hold under 30% of a sample with nearly 800,000 distinct CDR3 sequences, 45% to 70% of them seen once.

The material sequenced was blood. This receptor was obtained from a man between 35 and 55 years old in good health. The chain joins TRBV6-1 to TRBJ2-2; 7 bases are shared with TRBD2. Here the CDR3 DNA reads TGTGCCAGCGGCGAGGGGAGGGTCGGGGAGCTGTTTTTT. Protein sequence: CASGEGRVGELFF.